These 25 T cell receptor beta chains were sequenced from one sample in a study of prognosis after radiotherapy for stage I lung cancer. Amplification of the TCR beta CDR3 (from genomic DNA) was done by two-round multiplex PCR. Used in first-round PCR were primers specific to each TRBV and TRBJ gene. TCRdb reprocessed the multiplex PCR reads via MiXCR and lists one record per CDR3 protein. The sample lists about 14,000 distinct CDR3 sequences; roughly 26% were seen once. Sample: PBMCs, taken before or after stereotactic body radiation therapy (not recorded which). These receptor sequences come from a donor over 45 with non-small cell lung cancer.

This clonotype was seen many times. The chain is built from TRBV6-7 and TRBJ2-5; TRBD1 might be the D (5 bases). TRBV6-7 is reported as an ORF; its role is uncertain. V lost 7 bases, J lost 0 bases, and 18 bases lay in between. There are 16 residues in the CDR3. CDR3 in amino acids: CASTFPPDTYQETQYF. The CDR3 region has the DNA TGTGCCAGCACCTTCCCGCCGGACACGTACCAAGAGACCCAGTACTTC.

A note on this clonotype: The likely explanation is a read error, given a far larger clone one base away. The chain joins TRBV6-5 to TRBJ2-1; D gene ambiguous. Trimming took off 3 bases at V and 1 base at J, with 7 bases between the two ends. From germline, CDR1 is MNHEY and CDR2 SVGAGI. The CDR3 has 14 residues. In DNA, the CDR3 is TGTGCCAGCAGTTATGGCACTTCCTACAATGAGCAGTTCTTC. It yields the protein CASSYGTSYNEQFF.

This clonotype appeared many times. The chain joins TRBV7-9 to TRBJ1-3; no reliable D call. The CDR3 runs to 15 residues. V was shortened by 1 base and J by 1 base, with 8 bases between the two germline ends. CDR1 is SEHNR and CDR2 is FQNEAQ in the germline V gene (reference sequence). This CDR3 is CASSLVPGSGNTIYF. The CDR3 DNA reads as TGTGCCAGCAGCTTAGTACCAGGATCTGGAAACACCATATATTTT. The full variable domain, rest sourced from reference TRBV7-9 and TRBJ1-3, is DTGVSQNPRHKITKRGQNVTFRCDPISEHNRLYWYRQTLGQGPEFLTYFQNEAQLEKSRLLSDRFSAERPKGSFSTLEIQRTEQGDSAMYLCASSLVPGSGNTIYFGEGSWLTVV.

V gene TRBV11-2 combines with J gene TRBJ1-4; 9 bases line up with TRBD1. V lost 4 bases and J lost 4; bases outside the gene matches: 13. CDR1 is SGHAT and CDR2 is FQNNGV in the germline V gene. The CDR3 runs 18 residues. DNA for the CDR3: TGTGCCAGCAGCTACTTACACAGGGGGCGCACCGGTAATGAAAAACTGTTTTTT. Translated: CASSYLHRGRTGNEKLFF.

The CDR3 nucleotides are TGTGCCAGCAGCCTTGAACCGCGAAACACCATATATTTT. Amino acids: CASSLEPRNTIYF. V gene TRBV9 combines with J gene TRBJ1-3; D call uncertain. Germline loops: CDR1 SGDLS, CDR2 YYNGEE. Trimming cost V 4 bases and J 5 bases, with 10 bases left between them. This CDR3 has 13 amino acids.

This clonotype was observed at least ten times. The chain combines TRBV5-4 with TRBJ2-6; D unresolved. CDR3 size: 18 residues. The ends were cut back, 4 bases at V and 0 bases at J, with 17 bases in the middle. Germline CDR1 is SGHNT and CDR2 is YYREEE (reference sequence). The CDR3 DNA follows: TGTGCCAGCAGCATTGATCGCCGTGGCAACTCTGGGGCCAACGTCCTGACTTTC. As protein: CASSIDRRGNSGANVLTF.

Comments on this clonotype: Possible read error: a much larger clone is one base away. The chain joins TRBV5-5 to TRBJ2-7, with D possibly matching TRBD1 (6 bases). Germline V gene lookup returns CDR1 SGHKS and CDR2 YYEKEE (reference sequence). V lost 6 bases to trimming and J lost 2 bases, with 15 bases between them. This CDR3 spans 14 amino acids. Here the CDR3 DNA reads TGTGCCAGCATCCAAGTACAGGGTACCTACGAGCAGTACTTC. Encoded protein: CASIQVQGTYEQYF.

This clonotype showed up many times. This may arise from a read error, as a much more abundant clone is one base away. V is TRBV9 and J is TRBJ2-1, with no clear D. From germline, CDR1 is SGDLS and CDR2 YYNGEE. Trimming took 0 bases from V and 3 from J, leaving 4 bases between them. CDR3 length equals 13 residues. The CDR3 sequence: CASSVEDYNEQFF. CDR3 bases: TGTGCCAGCAGCGTAGAGGACTACAATGAGCAGTTCTTC.

CDR3 in amino acids: CASNIPGGWANEQFF. CDR3 nucleotides: TGTGCCAGCAATATACCCGGGGGGTGGGCCAATGAGCAGTTCTTC. The chain employs TRBV28 and TRBJ2-1, with TRBD2 matching 7 bases. V shed 7 bases and J 6 bases; nucleotides not matched to a gene: 12. The CDR3 loop spans 15 amino acids. From germline, CDR1 is MDHEN and CDR2 SYDVKM.

This clonotype was observed at least ten times. This chain connects TRBV25-1 to TRBJ1-1; unclear D gene. The CDR3 covers 13 residues. The germline gives CDR1 MGHDK, CDR2 SYGVNS. Trimming shortened V by 4 bases and J by 4 bases, and 10 bases separated the two germline ends. CDR3 loop: CASSAAVGTEAFF. The CDR3 nucleotides read TGTGCCAGCAGTGCTGCGGTAGGCACTGAAGCTTTCTTT.

This clonotype was recorded at least ten times. The chain employs TRBV28 and TRBJ1-1, with 7 bases identical to TRBD1. The CDR3 has 16 residues. V shed 4 bases, J shed 5 bases, and the junction held 13 bases outside the gene matches. The germline V gene encodes CDR1 MDHEN and CDR2 SYDVKM. CDR3 sequence: CASSSYRQGGWTEAFF. The CDR3 nucleotides are TGTGCCAGCAGTTCCTACCGACAGGGAGGGTGGACTGAAGCTTTCTTT. Using reference TRBV28 and TRBJ1-1 for the parts outside the CDR3, the full variable domain is DVKVTQSSRYLVKRTGEKVFLECVQDMDHENMFWYRQDPGLGLRLIYFSYDVKMKEKGDIPEGYSVSREKKERFSLILESASTNQTSMYLCASSSYRQGGWTEAFFGQGTRLTVV.

This clonotype is classed as medium-sized. The CDR3 sequence is CASSLDPLTYNEQFF. As DNA, the CDR3 is TGCGCCAGCAGCTTGGACCCCTTGACATACAATGAGCAGTTCTTC. The V and J genes are TRBV5-1 and TRBJ2-1; D is unresolved. Germline CDR1 and CDR2: SGHRS and YFSETQ. Trimming removed 0 bases from V and 4 bases from J, with 11 bases in between. The CDR3 runs to 15 residues.

The CDR3 here is CASSEAGGRGAETQYF. CDR3 nucleotides: TGTGCCAGCAGTGAAGCTGGGGGGAGAGGGGCAGAGACCCAGTACTTC. The rearrangement uses TRBV6-1 and TRBJ2-5; possible D gene TRBD2, 6 bases. The CDR3 sequence is 16 residues long. Trimming shortened V by 0 bases and J by 4 bases, and 15 bases separated the two germline ends. Germline V lookup: CDR1 MNHNS, CDR2 SASEGT.

The sample holds many counts of this clonotype. The J gene is TRBJ2-2, the V gene TRBV18; 10 bases are shared with TRBD2. Germline V CDR1 and CDR2: KGHSH, LQKENI. This CDR3 region has 17 residues. V lost 1 base to trimming and J lost 3 bases; unmatched junction nucleotides: 5. DNA of the CDR3: TGTGCCAGCTCACCACTATTCCTAGCGGGAGACACCGGGGAGCTGTTTTTT. Amino acid sequence: CASSPLFLAGDTGELFF.

For this clonotype: Being one base from a much bigger clone, this may be a read error. V is TRBV29-1 and J is TRBJ2-7; 8 bases agree with TRBD2. Germline CDR1 is SQVTM and CDR2 is ANQGSEA. The CDR3 has 14 amino acids. The CDR3 DNA is TGCAGAGCCCAAGATGGACTAGCCGCCTACGAGCAGTACTTC. The encoded protein is CRAQDGLAAYEQYF.

This clonotype was seen at least ten times. The J gene is TRBJ2-5, the V gene TRBV20-1, with D hard to call. The CDR3 extends over 12 amino acids. Trimming took off 5 bases at V and 1 base at J, with 8 bases between the two ends. The germline V gene encodes CDR1 DFQATT and CDR2 SNEGSKA (reference sequence). Here the CDR3 reads CSAYTTQETQYF. As DNA, the CDR3 is TGCAGTGCTTACACCACCCAAGAGACCCAGTACTTC.

This clonotype appeared many times. The rearrangement uses TRBV3-1 and TRBJ1-3, with TRBD1 as a possible D gene (6 bases). Between the trimmed V and J ends, which lost 5 bases and 4 bases, there was a span of 15 bases. Germline V gene sequence: CDR1 LGHDT, CDR2 YNNKEL (reference sequence). The length of the CDR3 is 15 residues. The CDR3 bases are TGTGCCAGCAGCTGGGGGCAGGGGTTCGGAAACACCATATATTTT. Translated, it gives CASSWGQGFGNTIYF.

In this sample, this clonotype is medium-sized. The CDR3 region is CASSFRGRGADTQYF. DNA of the CDR3: TGTGCCAGCAGTTTTAGAGGAAGAGGGGCAGATACGCAGTATTTT. V gene TRBV27 combines with J gene TRBJ2-3; D is perhaps TRBD1 or TRBD2 (5 bases each). The CDR3 is 15 amino acids. Trimming took 3 bases from V and 4 from J, leaving 14 bases between them. Germline V gene sequence: CDR1 MNHEY, CDR2 SMNVEV (reference sequence).

This clonotype is termed medium-sized (0.01 to 0.1%). The chain links TRBV27 to TRBJ2-3, with no clear D. Trimming shortened V by 0 bases and J by 5 bases, and 9 bases separated the two germline ends. Germline values: CDR1 MNHEY, CDR2 SMNVEV (reference sequence). The CDR3 totals 14 residues. CDR3: CASSLSTGLDTQYF. The CDR3 DNA is TGTGCCAGCAGTTTATCGACGGGTTTAGATACGCAGTATTTT.

This clonotype is labeled as medium-sized. The chain joins TRBV20-1 to TRBJ1-5; TRBD1 agrees at 9 bases. Germline assignment: CDR1 DFQATT and CDR2 SNEGSKA (reference sequence). The CDR3 spans 14 residues. V lost 2 bases to trimming and J lost 9 bases; unmatched junction nucleotides: 8. The CDR3 DNA reads TGCAGTGCTAGAACGACAGGGGGAATTTTGCCCCAGCATTTT. It yields the protein CSARTTGGILPQHF.

At least ten counts were recorded for this clonotype. CDR3 in amino acids: CASSFWRVTNTEAFF. The CDR3 bases are TGTGCCAGCAGTTTCTGGAGAGTGACGAACACTGAAGCTTTCTTT. This chain joins TRBV28 and TRBJ1-1; D remains ambiguous. The germline V gene has CDR1 MDHEN and CDR2 SYDVKM. V was cut by 3 bases and J by 1 base, with 12 bases left in between. CDR3 length: 15 residues.

This clonotype has at least ten counts. The rearrangement joins TRBV9 to TRBJ2-1; 7 nucleotides line up with TRBD2. The CDR3 spans 12 residues. Looked up from germline, CDR1 is SGDLS and CDR2 is YYNGEE. With 7 bases clipped from V and 2 bases from J, the junction kept 0 bases outside the gene matches. The CDR3 sequence: CASGRAYNEQFF. CDR3 DNA: TGTGCCAGCGGGAGGGCCTACAATGAGCAGTTCTTC.

The rearrangement uses TRBV3-1 and TRBJ1-3; TRBD1 matches at 10 bases. Germline lookup yields CDR1 LGHDT and CDR2 YNNKEL (reference sequence). CDR3 size: 19 residues. V was pared by 5 bases and J by 2 bases, with 15 bases of the junction left unmatched. This chain's CDR3 is CASSGNRDRGKSAGNTIYF. The CDR3 DNA reads TGTGCCAGCAGCGGAAACCGGGACAGGGGAAAAAGTGCTGGAAACACCATATATTTT.

This clonotype has at least ten counts. The chain employs TRBV7-8 and TRBJ2-7, with a tentative D call TRBD1 (6 bases). The CDR3 is 15 residues long. The germline V and J ends were trimmed by 2 bases and 7 bases, with 18 bases remaining between them. The germline V gene encodes CDR1 SGHVS and CDR2 FQNEAQ. The CDR3 bases are TGTGCCAGCAGCTTACACAGGGTCGGTGTTGTAGAGCAGTACTTC. This gives the protein CASSLHRVGVVEQYF. The variable domain in full, with the rest retrieved from reference TRBV7-8 and TRBJ2-7, is GAGVSQSPRYKVAKRGQDVALRCDPISGHVSLFWYQQALGQGPEFLTYFQNEAQLDKSGLPSDRFFAERPEGSVSTLKIQRTQQEDSAVYLCASSLHRVGVVEQYFGPGTRLTVT.

By its share, this clonotype is medium-sized (0.01 to 0.1%). The rearrangement uses TRBV12-3 or TRBV12-4 and TRBJ2-2, with 14 bases fitting TRBD2. V was clipped by 10 bases and J by 7 bases; unmatched bases: 2. The CDR3 consists of 13 residues. The CDR3 region is CAIGTSGSGELFF. In DNA form, the CDR3 reads TGTGCCATCGGGACTAGCGGGAGCGGGGAGCTGTTTTTT.